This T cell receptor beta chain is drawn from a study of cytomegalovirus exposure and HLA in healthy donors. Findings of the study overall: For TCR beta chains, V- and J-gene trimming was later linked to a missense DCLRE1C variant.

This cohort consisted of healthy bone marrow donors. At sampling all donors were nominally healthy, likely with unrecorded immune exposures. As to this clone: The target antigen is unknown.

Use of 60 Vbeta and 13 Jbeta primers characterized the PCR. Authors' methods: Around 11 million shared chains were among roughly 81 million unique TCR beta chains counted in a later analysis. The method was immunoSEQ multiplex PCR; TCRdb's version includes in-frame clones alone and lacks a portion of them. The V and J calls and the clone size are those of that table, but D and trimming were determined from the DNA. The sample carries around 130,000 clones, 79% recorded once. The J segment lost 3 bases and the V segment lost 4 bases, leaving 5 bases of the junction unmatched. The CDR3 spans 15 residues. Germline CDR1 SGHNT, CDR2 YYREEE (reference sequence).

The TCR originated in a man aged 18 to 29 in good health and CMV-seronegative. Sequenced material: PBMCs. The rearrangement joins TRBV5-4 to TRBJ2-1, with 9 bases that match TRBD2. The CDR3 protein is CASSRSGRNYNEQFF. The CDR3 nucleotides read TGTGCCAGCAGCCGTAGCGGGAGAAACTACAATGAGCAGTTCTTC.